The present T cell receptor (beta chain) was sequenced within a study of control samples from healthy donors and cancer patients. This CDR3 spans 14 amino acids. This table comes from immunoSEQ multiplex PCR, and its TCRdb copy is limited to in-frame clones, with some not included. The sample records some 250,000 clones, over 75% being singletons. The specimen was PBMCs. The TCR sequence derives from a woman in her sixties or seventies with lung cancer. The V call is TRBV21-1, the J call TRBJ2-7. TRBV21-1 is a known pseudogene. As DNA, the CDR3 is TGTGCCAGCAGCAATTTACGGGCTAGGTACGAGCAGTACTTC. Translating gives CASSNLRARYEQYF.